The present T cell receptor beta chain was sequenced within a study of PD-L1 blockade in urothelial cancer. Synthetic templates analogous to TCR were spiked into all PCRs individually. Profiling relied on immunoSEQ multiplex PCR, and the TCRdb table lists in-frame clones only, not all of them. The sample lists around 33,000 clones, around four fifths occurring once. Details on this clone: Its antigen is not known.

Study-wide results and limits: In blood sampled pretreatment, TCR clonality below the median predicted better survival.

Regarding time point: pretreatment peripheral blood. Each patient supplied 1 to 8 pretreatment and on-treatment samples. The CDR3 runs 14 residues. Trimming pared 2 bases from V and 1 base from J, leaving 8 bases between. Germline V gene sequence: CDR1 LGHNA, CDR2 YNFKEQ. This TCR was recovered from a man aged 55 to 70 with urothelial cancer. This chain joins TRBV4-2 and TRBJ1-1; D is unclear. Sequenced material: PBMCs, taken around atezolizumab (anti-PD-L1) treatment. The CDR3 DNA is TGTGCCAGCAGCCAACCGACACAGAACACTGAAGCTTTCTTT. Translating it yields CASSQPTQNTEAFF.